A selection of T cell receptor beta chains follows, all from one sample in a study of CD8 T cells in ankylosing spondylitis. TCRdb itself ran the 5' RACE reads through MiXCR, one entry per CDR3 protein. The data contain about 36,000 distinct CDR3 sequences, about 5.5% of them singletons. Sequenced sample: blood, either unsorted or a sorted T cell fraction (not recorded which). The source is a male donor with ankylosing spondylitis or in good health (not recorded which). CDR3s include the opening cysteine and the closing phenylalanine or tryptophan. D genes are given only for firm matches. The size field is filled for only some rows; it gives once, few, many or a size class.

TRBJ1-4,.,few,TRBV20-1,TGCAGTGCTCCCTGGGGGAATGAAAAACTGTTTTTT,CSAPWGNEKLFF
TRBJ1-1,.,many,TRBV4-2,TGTGCCAGCAGCCTTCGACTCATGAACACTGAAGCTTTCTTT,CASSLRLMNTEAFF
TRBJ1-5,.,many,TRBV24-1,TGTGCCACCTCGGTGGGGCAGGACGCCCAGCCCCAGCATTTT,CATSVGQDAQPQHF
TRBJ2-4,.,many,TRBV15,TGTGCCACCGTCGTCGGCCCCCCCGCAGACATTCAGTACTTC,CATVVGPPADIQYF
TRBJ2-7,.,many,TRBV5-1,TGCGCCAGCAGCTTGGGGGCAGGGCAATCAGGACGGAACTTC,CASSLGAGQSGRNF
TRBJ2-7,.,many,TRBV7-3,TGTGCCAGCAGCTCGACTGGCTACGAGCAGTACTTC,CASSSTGYEQYF
TRBJ1-4,.,many,TRBV2,TGTGCCAGCAGCGAAGGGGAGGAGGAAAAACTGTTTTTT,CASSEGEEEKLFF
TRBJ1-1,.,many,TRBV29-1,TGCAGCGTTGGTCGCCCCGAGGGGTCTGAAGCTTTCTTT,CSVGRPEGSEAFF
TRBJ2-3,TRBD2,many,TRBV5-1,TGCGCCAGCAGGGCGCTAGCGGGTGGCACAGATACGCAGTATTTT,CASRALAGGTDTQYF
TRBJ2-2,TRBD2,many,TRBV5-1,TGCGCCAGCAGCCCTCTAGCGGCCGAGGGCACCGGGGAGCTGTTTTTT,CASSPLAAEGTGELFF
TRBJ2-2,.,many,TRBV27,TGTGCCAGCAGTTTCCAGGGGAGTGGGACCGGGGAGCTGTTTTTT,CASSFQGSGTGELFF
TRBJ2-2,TRBD2,many,TRBV5-1,TGCGCCAGCAGCTTGGCAGCGGGGGTGACCGGGGAGCTGTTTTTT,CASSLAAGVTGELFF
TRBJ2-7,TRBD2,many,TRBV4-2,TGTGCCAGCAGCCAAGATGGGGGGACTACCCGCTACGAGCAGTACTTC,CASSQDGGTTRYEQYF
TRBJ2-7,.,many,TRBV6-1,TGTGCCAGCAGTAGATCGGACCAGGCTAAGCAGTACTTC,CASSRSDQAKQYF
TRBJ2-2,TRBD2,.,TRBV12-3/TRBV12-4,TGTGCCAGCAAAGCGCGGGAGGTTGCCACCACGGAGCTGTTTTTT,CASKAREVATTELFF
TRBJ1-2,.,many,TRBV7-2,TGTGCCAGCAGCTTAGTAGGTTGGCCAGGAGGTGGTGGCTACACCTTC,CASSLVGWPGGGGYTF
TRBJ2-3,.,many,TRBV5-1,TGCGCCAGCAGCGGGGATCGGGATACGCAGTATTTT,CASSGDRDTQYF
TRBJ1-1,.,many,TRBV7-9,TGTGCCAGCAGCTTAGGGAAGAACACTGAAGCTTTCTTT,CASSLGKNTEAFF
TRBJ2-1,.,many,TRBV19,TGTGCCAGTAGTATCGGACCGGGGAATGAGCAGTTCTTC,CASSIGPGNEQFF
TRBJ2-4,.,many,TRBV3-1,TGTGCCAGCTGCTACTCTAGAGGGCCCCAAGACATTCAGTACTTC,CASCYSRGPQDIQYF
TRBJ2-3,.,many,TRBV29-1,TGCAGCGTAAGCGGACTTCACACAGATACGCAGTATTTT,CSVSGLHTDTQYF
TRBJ2-2,.,many,TRBV12-3/TRBV12-4,TGTGCCAGCAGTTTAGGAGACCTAGGTACCGGGGAGCTGTTTTTT,CASSLGDLGTGELFF
TRBJ1-1,TRBD1,.,TRBV7-9,TGTGCCAACAACGAAGCCCCGGGACAGAGGGCTTTCTTT,CANNEAPGQRAFF
TRBJ1-3,.,few,TRBV6-1,TGTGCCAGCAGCCAGCCCCGGGGCGGTTTTTACACCATATATTTT,CASSQPRGGFYTIYF
TRBJ2-4,.,many,TRBV20-1,TGCAGTGCTAGCCGCTACCTCGGACAGACCCTAGCCAAAAACATTCAGTACTTC,CSASRYLGQTLAKNIQYF
TRBJ2-3,.,many,TRBV20-1,TGCAGTGCAAAGCCAGGAATGAGCACAGATACGCAGTATTTT,CSAKPGMSTDTQYF
TRBJ2-1,TRBD2,many,TRBV13,TGTGCCAGCAGCGCGCCCTCTAGCGGGGGCCCCCTCGGGGAGCAGTTCTTC,CASSAPSSGGPLGEQFF
TRBJ1-3,.,many,TRBV28,TGTGCCAGCAGTTTGGTCCGGGGCTCTGGAAACACCATATATTTT,CASSLVRGSGNTIYF